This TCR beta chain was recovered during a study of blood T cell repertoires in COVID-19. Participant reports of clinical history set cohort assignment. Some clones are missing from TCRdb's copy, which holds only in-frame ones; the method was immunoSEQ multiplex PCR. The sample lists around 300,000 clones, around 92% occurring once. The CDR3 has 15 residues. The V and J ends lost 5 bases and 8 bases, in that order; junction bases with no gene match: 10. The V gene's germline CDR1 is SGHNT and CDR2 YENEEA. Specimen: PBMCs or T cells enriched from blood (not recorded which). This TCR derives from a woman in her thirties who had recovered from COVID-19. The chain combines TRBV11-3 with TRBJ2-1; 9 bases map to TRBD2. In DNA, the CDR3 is TGTGCCAGCAGCCAAGGGAGACTAGCGGTCGATGAGCAGTTCTTC. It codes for CASSQGRLAVDEQFF.